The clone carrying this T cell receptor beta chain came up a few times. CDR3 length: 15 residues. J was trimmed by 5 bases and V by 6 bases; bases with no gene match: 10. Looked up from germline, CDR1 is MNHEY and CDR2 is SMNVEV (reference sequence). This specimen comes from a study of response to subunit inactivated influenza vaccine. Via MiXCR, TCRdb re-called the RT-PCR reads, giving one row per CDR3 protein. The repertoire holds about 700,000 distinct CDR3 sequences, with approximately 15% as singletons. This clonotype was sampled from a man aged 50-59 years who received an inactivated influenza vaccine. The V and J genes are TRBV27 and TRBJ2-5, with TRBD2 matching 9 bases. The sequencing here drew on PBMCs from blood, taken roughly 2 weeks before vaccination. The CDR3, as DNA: TGTGCCAGCAGCTCCGCGGGGGGGCCGGGGGAGACCCAGTACTTC. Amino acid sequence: CASSSAGGPGETQYF.